A single TCR beta chain is shown here with its context. Its antigen is as yet unknown. Libraries were prepared by immunoSEQ multiplex PCR; TCRdb keeps only in-frame clonotypes and omits some of them. The table lists some 150,000 clones, less than 95% of them singletons, with approximately 1.8% in the top ten. The data derive from a study of T cell responses to AZD1222 COVID-19 vaccine. Germline V CDR1 and CDR2: SGHAT, FQNNGV. There are 16 residues in the CDR3. Trimming removed 0 bases at V and 7 bases at J, with 18 bases between. Broader study findings: Possibly, clonal diversity was underestimated; donors were largely white British and included more females. Samples come after the peak T cell response, not at day 14. Researchers report vaccine-associated CD4 TCRs spanning spike, with dominance at 160-218 and 743-854.

The TCR originated in an adult in good health. The chain is built from TRBV11-2 and TRBJ1-2, with D tentatively TRBD1 (6 bases). The input for sequencing was peripheral blood, taken on day 0 of AZD1222 vaccination. The CDR3 bases are TGTGCCAGCAGCTTAGATTTAAGGTGGGGGGCGAGTGGCTACACCTTC. This gives the protein CASSLDLRWGASGYTF.